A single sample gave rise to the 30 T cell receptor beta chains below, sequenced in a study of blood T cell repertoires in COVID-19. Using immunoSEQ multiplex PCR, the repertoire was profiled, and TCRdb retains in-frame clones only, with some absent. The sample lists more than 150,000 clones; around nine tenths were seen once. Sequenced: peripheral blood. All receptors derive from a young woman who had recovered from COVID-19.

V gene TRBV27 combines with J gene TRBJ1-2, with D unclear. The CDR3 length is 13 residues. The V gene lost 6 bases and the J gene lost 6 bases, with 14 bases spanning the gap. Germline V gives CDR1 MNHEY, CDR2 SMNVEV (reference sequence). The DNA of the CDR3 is TGTGCCAGCAGAGACGGGAGGAATGATGGCTACACCTTC. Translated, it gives CASRDGRNDGYTF.

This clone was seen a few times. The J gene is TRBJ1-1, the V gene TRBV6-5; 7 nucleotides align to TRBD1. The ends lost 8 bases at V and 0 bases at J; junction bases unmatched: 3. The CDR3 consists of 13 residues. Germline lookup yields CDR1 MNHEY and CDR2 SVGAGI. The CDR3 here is CASEGAMNTEAFF. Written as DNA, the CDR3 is TGTGCCAGCGAGGGGGCAATGAACACTGAAGCTTTCTTT.

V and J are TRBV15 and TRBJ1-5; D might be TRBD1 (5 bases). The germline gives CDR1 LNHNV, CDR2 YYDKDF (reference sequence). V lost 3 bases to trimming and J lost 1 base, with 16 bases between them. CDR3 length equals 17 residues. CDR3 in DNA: TGTGCCACCAGCAGGCAGAGCGCTGCAGGGAGCAATCAGCCCCAGCATTTT. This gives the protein CATSRQSAAGSNQPQHF.

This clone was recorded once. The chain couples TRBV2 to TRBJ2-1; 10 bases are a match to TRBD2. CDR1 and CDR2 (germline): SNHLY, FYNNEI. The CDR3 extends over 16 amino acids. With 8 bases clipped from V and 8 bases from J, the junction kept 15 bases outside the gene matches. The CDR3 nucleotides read TGTGCCAGCGGGGTGGGGGCTAGCGGGAGTGATGATGAGCAGTTCTTC. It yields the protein CASGVGASGSDDEQFF.

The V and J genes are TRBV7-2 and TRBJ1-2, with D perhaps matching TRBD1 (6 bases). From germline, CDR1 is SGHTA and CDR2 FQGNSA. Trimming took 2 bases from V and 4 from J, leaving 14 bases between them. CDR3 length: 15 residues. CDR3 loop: CASSLSPARGYGYTF. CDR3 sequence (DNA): TGTGCCAGCAGCTTATCCCCCGCCAGGGGCTATGGCTACACCTTC.

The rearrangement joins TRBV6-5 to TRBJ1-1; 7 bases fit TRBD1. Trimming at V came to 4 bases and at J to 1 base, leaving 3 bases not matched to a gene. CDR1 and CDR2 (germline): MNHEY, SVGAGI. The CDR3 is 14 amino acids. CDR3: CASSSRTGNTEAFF. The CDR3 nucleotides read TGTGCCAGCAGTTCCCGGACAGGGAACACTGAAGCTTTCTTT.

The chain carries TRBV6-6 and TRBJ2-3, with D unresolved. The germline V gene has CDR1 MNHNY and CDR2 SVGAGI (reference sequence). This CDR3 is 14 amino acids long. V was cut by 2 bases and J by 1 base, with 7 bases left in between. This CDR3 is CASSYGQRTDTQYF. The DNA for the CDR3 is TGTGCCAGCAGTTACGGGCAGCGCACAGATACGCAGTATTTT.

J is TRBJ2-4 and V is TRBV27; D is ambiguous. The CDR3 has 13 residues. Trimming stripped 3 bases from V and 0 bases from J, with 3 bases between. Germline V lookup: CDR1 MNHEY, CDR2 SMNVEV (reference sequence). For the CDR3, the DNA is TGTGCCAGCAGTTTCCGAGCCAAAAACATTCAGTACTTC. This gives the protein CASSFRAKNIQYF.

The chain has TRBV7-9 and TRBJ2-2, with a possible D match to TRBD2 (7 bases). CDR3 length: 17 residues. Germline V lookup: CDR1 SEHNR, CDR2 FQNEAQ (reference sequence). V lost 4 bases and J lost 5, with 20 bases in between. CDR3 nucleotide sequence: TGTGCCAGCAGCTCCTGGGGGGGCGGGAGAGGAACCGGGGAGCTGTTTTTT. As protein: CASSSWGGGRGTGELFF.

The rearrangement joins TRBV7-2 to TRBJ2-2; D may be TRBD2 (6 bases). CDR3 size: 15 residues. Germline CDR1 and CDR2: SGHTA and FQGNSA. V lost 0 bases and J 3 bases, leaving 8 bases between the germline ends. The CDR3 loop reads CASSLAGSHTGELFF. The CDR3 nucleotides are TGTGCCAGCAGCTTAGCCGGGAGCCACACCGGGGAGCTGTTTTTT.

In DNA form, the CDR3 reads TGTGCCAGCTTTCAGGGCGGGGGGGGATTAAATGAGCAGTTCTTC. This gives the protein CASFQGGGGLNEQFF. The genes are TRBV28 and TRBJ2-1, with 9 bases fitting TRBD2. J was trimmed by 7 bases and V by 8 bases; bases with no gene match: 12. CDR3 length: 15 residues. The germline gives CDR1 MDHEN, CDR2 SYDVKM.

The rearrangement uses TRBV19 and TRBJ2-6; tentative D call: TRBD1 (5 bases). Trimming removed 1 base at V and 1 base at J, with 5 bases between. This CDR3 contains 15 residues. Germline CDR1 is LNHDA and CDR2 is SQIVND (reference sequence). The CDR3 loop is CASSIGQSGANVLTF. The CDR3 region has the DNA TGTGCCAGTAGTATAGGACAGTCTGGGGCCAACGTCCTGACTTTC.

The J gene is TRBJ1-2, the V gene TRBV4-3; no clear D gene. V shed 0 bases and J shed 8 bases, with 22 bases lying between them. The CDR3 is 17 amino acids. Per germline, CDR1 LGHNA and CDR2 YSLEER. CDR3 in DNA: TGCGCCAGCAGCCAAGACCCTATGCGGGGAAGGAATATCGGCTACACCTTC. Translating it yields CASSQDPMRGRNIGYTF.

The CDR3 DNA reads as TGTGCCAGCAGCCTACAGGGGGCTGAACAGCCCCAGCATTTT. This gives the protein CASSLQGAEQPQHF. The chain is built from TRBV7-9 and TRBJ1-5, with TRBD1 matching 9 bases. Germline V lookup: CDR1 SEHNR, CDR2 FQNEAQ (reference sequence). Germline trimming cut 5 bases from V and 7 bases from J; bases unmatched to any gene: 6. The CDR3 totals 14 residues.

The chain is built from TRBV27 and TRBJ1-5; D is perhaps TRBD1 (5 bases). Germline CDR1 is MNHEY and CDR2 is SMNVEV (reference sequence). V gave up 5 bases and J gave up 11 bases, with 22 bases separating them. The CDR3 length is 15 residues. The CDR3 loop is CASSSGGSLGRAQHF. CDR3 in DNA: TGTGCCAGCAGTAGCGGGGGTTCGCTGGGGAGGGCCCAGCATTTT.

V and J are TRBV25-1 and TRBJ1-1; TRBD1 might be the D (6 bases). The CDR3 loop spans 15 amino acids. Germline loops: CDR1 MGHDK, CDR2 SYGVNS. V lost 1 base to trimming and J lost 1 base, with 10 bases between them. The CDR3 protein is CASSESGGRNTEAFF. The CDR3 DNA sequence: TGTGCCAGCAGTGAATCGGGGGGGCGGAACACTGAAGCTTTCTTT.

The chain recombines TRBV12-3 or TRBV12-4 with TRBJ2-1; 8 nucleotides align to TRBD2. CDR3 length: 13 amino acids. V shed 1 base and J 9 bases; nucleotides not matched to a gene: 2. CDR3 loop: CASSLGLAGEQFF. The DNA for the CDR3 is TGTGCCAGCAGTTTAGGCCTAGCGGGTGAGCAGTTCTTC.

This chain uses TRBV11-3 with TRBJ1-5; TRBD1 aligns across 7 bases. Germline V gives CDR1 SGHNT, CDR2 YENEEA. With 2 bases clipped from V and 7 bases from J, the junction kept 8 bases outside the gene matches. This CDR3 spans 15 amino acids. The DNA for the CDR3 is TGTGCCAGCAGCTTATTAGCAGGGGGTGACCAGCCCCAGCATTTT. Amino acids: CASSLLAGGDQPQHF.

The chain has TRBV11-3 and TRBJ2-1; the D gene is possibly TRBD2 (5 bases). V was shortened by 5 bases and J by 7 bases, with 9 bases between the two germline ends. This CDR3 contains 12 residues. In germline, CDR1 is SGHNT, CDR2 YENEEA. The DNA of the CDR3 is TGTGCCAGCAGCCACACTAGAAATGAGCAGTTCTTC. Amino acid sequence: CASSHTRNEQFF.

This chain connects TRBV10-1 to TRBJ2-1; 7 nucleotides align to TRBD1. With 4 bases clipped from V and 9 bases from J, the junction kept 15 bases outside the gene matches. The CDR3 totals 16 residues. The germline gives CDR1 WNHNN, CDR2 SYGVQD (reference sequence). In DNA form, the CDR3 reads TGCGCCAGCAGTGGGTTAATGAGGGGGCAATTTGGTGAGCAGTTCTTC. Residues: CASSGLMRGQFGEQFF.

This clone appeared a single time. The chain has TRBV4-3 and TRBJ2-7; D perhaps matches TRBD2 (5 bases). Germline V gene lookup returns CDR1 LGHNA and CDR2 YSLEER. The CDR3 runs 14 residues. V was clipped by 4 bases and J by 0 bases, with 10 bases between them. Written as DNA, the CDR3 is TGCGCCAGCAGCCCGGGGTTTGGCTCCTACGAGCAGTACTTC. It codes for CASSPGFGSYEQYF.

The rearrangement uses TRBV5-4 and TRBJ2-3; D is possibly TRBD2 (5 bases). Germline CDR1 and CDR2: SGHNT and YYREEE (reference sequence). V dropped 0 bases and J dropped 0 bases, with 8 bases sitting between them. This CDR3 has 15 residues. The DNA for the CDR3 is TGTGCCAGCAGCTTGGGACTATCGAGCACAGATACGCAGTATTTT. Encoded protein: CASSLGLSSTDTQYF.

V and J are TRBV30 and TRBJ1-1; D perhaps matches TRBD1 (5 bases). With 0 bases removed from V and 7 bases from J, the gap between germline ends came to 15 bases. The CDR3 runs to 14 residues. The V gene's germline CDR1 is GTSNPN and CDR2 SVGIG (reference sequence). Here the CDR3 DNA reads TGTGCCTGGAGTGTAGGGGTGTCGACGGATGAAGCTTTCTTT. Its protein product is CAWSVGVSTDEAFF.

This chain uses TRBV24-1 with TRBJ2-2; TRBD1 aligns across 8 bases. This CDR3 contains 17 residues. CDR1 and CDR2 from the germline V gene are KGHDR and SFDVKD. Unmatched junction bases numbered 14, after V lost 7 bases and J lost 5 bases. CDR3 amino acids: CATSRRRATGATGELFF. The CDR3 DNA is TGTGCCACCAGCAGAAGAAGAGCGACAGGGGCTACCGGGGAGCTGTTTTTT.

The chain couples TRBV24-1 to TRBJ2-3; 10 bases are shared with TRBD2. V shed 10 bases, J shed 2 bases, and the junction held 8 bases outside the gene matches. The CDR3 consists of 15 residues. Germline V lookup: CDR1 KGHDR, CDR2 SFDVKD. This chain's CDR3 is CATESGGAPTDTQYF. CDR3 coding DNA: TGTGCCACGGAAAGCGGGGGGGCCCCCACAGATACGCAGTATTTT.

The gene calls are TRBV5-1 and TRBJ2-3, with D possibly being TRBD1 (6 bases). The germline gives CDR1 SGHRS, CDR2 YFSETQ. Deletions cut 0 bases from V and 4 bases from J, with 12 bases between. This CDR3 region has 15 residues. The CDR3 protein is CASSLEQGKSDTQYF. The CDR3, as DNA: TGCGCCAGCAGCTTGGAACAGGGAAAATCAGATACGCAGTATTTT.

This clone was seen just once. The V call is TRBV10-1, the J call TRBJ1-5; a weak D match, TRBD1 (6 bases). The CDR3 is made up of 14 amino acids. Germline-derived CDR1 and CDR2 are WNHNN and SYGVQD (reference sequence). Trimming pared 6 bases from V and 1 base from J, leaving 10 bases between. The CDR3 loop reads CASRPGQSNQPQHF. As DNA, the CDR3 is TGCGCCAGCAGGCCTGGACAGAGCAATCAGCCCCAGCATTTT.

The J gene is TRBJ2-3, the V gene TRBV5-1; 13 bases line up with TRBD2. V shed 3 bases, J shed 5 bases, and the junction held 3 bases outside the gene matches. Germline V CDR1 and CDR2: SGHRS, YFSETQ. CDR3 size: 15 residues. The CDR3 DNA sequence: TGCGCCAGCAGCTGGACTAGCGGGAGTGGAGATACGCAGTATTTT. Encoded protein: CASSWTSGSGDTQYF.

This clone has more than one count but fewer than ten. CDR3 sequence reads: CASSPVAGVWTGELFF. The DNA of the CDR3 is TGTGCCAGCAGTCCGGTAGCGGGAGTTTGGACCGGGGAGCTGTTTTTT. This chain joins TRBV27 and TRBJ2-2, with 9 bases that match TRBD2. J lost 5 bases, V lost 5 bases, and 9 bases had no gene match. This CDR3 spans 16 amino acids. Germline CDR1 and CDR2: MNHEY and SMNVEV (reference sequence).

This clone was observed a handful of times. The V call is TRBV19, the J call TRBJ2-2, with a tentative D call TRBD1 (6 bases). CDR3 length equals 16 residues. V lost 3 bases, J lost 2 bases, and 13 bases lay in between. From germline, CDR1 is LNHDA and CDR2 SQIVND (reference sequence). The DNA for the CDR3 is TGTGCCAGTAGTATCCCGGGACATTCAAACACCGGGGAGCTGTTTTTT. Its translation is CASSIPGHSNTGELFF.